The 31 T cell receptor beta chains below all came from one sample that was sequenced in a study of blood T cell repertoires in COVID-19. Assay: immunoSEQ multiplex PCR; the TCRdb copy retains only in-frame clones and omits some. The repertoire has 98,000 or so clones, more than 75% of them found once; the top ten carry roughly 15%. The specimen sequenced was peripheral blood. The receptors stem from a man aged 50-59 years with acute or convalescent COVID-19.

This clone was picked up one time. CDR3 protein: CASTRTGGSANYGYTF. In DNA, the CDR3 is TGTGCCAGCACACGGACAGGGGGCTCCGCTAACTATGGCTACACCTTC. This chain connects TRBV2 to TRBJ1-2, with 11 bases matching TRBD1. The CDR3 runs to 16 residues. Unmatched junction bases numbered 7, after V lost 7 bases and J lost 0 bases. From germline, CDR1 is SNHLY and CDR2 FYNNEI.

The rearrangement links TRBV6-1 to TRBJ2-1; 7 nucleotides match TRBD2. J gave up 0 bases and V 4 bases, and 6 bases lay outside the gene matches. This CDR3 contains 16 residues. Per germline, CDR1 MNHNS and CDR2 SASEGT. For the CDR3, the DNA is TGTGCCAGCAGTGCCCCAGCGGGAAACTCCTACAATGAGCAGTTCTTC. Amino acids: CASSAPAGNSYNEQFF.

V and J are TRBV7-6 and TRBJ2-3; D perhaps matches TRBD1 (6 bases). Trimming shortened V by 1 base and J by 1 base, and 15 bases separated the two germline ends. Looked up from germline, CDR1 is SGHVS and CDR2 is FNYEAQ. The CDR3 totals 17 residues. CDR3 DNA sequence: TGTGCCAGCAGCTTAGAGGGGGTTGGGGGCGGCACAGATACGCAGTATTTT. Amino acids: CASSLEGVGGGTDTQYF. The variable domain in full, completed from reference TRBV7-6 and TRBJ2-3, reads GAGVSQSPRYKVTKRGQDVALRCDPISGHVSLYWYRQALGQGPEFLTYFNYEAQQDKSGLPNDRFSAERPEGSISTLTIQRTEQRDSAMYRCASSLEGVGGGTDTQYFGPGTRLTVL.

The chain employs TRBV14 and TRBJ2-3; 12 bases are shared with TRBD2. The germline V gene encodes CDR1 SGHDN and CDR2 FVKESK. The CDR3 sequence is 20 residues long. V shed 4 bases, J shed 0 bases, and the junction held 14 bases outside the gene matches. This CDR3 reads CASSRRSATSGSRSTDTQYF. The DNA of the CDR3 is TGTGCCAGCAGCCGCCGAAGTGCGACTAGCGGGAGTCGAAGCACAGATACGCAGTATTTT. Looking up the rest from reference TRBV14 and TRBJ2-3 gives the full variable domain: EAGVTQFPSHSVIEKGQTVTLRCDPISGHDNLYWYRRVMGKEIKFLLHFVKESKQDESGMPNNRFLAERTGGTYSTLKVQPAELEDSGVYFCASSRRSATSGSRSTDTQYFGPGTRLTVL.

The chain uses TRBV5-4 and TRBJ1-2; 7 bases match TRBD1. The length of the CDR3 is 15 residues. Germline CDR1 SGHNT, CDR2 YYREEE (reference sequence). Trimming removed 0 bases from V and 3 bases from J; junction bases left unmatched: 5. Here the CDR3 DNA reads TGTGCCAGCAGCTTGGGGACAGGTTGGGACTATGGCTACACCTTC. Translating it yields CASSLGTGWDYGYTF.

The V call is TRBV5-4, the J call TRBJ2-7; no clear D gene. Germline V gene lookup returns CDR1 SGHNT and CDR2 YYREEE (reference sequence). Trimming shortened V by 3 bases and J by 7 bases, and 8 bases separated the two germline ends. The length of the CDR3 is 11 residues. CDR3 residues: CASSSDGEQYF. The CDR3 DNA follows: TGTGCCAGCAGCTCCGACGGGGAGCAGTACTTC.

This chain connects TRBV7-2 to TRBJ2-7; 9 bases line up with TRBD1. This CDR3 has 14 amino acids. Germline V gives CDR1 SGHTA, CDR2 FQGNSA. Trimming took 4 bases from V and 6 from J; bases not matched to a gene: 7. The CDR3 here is CASSSPGQGGEQYF. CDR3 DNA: TGTGCCAGCAGCTCTCCGGGACAGGGCGGCGAGCAGTACTTC.

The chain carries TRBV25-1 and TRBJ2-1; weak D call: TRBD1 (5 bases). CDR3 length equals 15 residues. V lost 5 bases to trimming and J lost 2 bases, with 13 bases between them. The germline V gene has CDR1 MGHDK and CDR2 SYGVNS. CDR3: CASSRVGLAYNEQFF. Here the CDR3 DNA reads TGTGCCAGCAGTCGCGTGGGGCTAGCCTACAATGAGCAGTTCTTC.

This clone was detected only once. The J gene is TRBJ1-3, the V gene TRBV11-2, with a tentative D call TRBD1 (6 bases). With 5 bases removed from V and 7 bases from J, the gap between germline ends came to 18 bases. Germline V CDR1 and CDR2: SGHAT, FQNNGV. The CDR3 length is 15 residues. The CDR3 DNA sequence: TGTGCCAGCAGCCCTGCCGGGACACCAAGGAACACCATATATTTT. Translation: CASSPAGTPRNTIYF.

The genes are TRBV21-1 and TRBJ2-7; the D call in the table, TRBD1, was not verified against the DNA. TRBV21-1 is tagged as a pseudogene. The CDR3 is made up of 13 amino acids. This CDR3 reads CASSQGQGYEQYF. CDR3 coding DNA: TGTGCCAGCAGTCAGGGACAGGGCTACGAGCAGTACTTC.

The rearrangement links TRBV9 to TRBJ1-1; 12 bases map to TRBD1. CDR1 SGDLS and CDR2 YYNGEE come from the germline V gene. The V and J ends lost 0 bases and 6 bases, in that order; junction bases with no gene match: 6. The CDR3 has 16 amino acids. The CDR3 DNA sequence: TGTGCCAGCAGCGTAGGGGACAGGGGGCTTGATCCTGAAGCTTTCTTT. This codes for CASSVGDRGLDPEAFF.

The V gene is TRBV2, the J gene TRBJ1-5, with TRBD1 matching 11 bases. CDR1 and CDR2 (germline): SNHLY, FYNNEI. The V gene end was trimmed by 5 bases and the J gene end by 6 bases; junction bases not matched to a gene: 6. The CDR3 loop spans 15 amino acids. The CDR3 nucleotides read TGTGCCAGCAGTAAGGGACAGGGGGGAGGTCAGCCCCAGCATTTT. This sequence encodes CASSKGQGGGQPQHF.

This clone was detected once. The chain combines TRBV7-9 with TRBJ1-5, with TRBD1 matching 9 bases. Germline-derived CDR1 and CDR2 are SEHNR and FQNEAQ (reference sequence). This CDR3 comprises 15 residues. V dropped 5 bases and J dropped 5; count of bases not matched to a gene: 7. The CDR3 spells CASSPMDRGDQPQHF. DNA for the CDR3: TGTGCCAGCAGCCCGATGGACAGGGGTGATCAGCCCCAGCATTTT.

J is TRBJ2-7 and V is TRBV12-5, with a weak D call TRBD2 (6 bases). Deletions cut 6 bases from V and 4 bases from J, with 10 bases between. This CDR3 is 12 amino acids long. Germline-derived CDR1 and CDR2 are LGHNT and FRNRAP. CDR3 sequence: CASGTGLYEQYF. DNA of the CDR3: TGTGCTAGTGGGACCGGACTATACGAGCAGTACTTC.

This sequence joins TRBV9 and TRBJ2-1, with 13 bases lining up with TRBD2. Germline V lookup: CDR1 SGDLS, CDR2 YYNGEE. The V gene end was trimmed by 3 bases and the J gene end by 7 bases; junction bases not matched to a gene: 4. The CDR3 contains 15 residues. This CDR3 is CASSAGTSGTNEQFF. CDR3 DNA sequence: TGTGCCAGCAGCGCCGGGACTAGCGGGACGAATGAGCAGTTCTTC.

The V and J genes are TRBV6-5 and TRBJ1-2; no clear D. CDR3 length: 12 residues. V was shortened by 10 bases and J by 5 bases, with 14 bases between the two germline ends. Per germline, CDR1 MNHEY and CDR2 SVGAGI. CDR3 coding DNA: TGTGCCACTAGACGACGGGGTTATGGCTACACCTTC. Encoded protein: CATRRRGYGYTF.

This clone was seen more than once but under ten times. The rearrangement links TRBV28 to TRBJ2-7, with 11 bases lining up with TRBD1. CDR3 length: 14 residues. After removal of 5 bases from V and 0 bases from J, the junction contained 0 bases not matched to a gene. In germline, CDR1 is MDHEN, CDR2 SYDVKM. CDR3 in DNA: TGTGCCAGCAGTGGGACAGGGGGCTCCTACGAGCAGTACTTC. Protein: CASSGTGGSYEQYF.

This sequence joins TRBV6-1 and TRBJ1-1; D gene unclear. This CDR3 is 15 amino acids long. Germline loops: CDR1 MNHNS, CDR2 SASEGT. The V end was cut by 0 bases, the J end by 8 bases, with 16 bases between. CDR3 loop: CASSEAGSRSEEAFF. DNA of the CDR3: TGTGCCAGCAGTGAAGCGGGTTCCAGGTCGGAAGAAGCTTTCTTT.

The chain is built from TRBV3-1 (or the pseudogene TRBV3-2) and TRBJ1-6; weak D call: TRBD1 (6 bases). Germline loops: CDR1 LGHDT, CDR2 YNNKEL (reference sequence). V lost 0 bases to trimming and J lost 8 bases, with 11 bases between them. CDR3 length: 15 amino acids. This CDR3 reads CASSQDTQGDSPLHF. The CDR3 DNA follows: TGTGCCAGCAGCCAAGATACACAGGGCGATTCACCCCTCCACTTT.

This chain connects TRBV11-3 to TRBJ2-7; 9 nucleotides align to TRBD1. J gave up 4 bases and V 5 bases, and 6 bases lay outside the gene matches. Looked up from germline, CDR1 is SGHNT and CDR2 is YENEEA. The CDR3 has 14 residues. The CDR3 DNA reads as TGTGCCAGCAGCGACCGGGACAGGGAGTACGAGCAGTACTTC. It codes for CASSDRDREYEQYF.

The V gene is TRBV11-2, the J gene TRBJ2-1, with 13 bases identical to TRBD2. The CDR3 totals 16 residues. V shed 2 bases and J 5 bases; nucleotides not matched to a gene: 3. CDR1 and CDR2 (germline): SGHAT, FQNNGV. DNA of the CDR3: TGTGCCAGCAGCTTAACACTAGCGGGAGGGGACAATGAGCAGTTCTTC. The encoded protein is CASSLTLAGGDNEQFF.

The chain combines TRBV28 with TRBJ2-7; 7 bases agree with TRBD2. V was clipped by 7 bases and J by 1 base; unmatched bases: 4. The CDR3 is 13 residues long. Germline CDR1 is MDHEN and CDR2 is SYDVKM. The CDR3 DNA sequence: TGTGCCAGCACCCAGGGACTATCCTACGAGCAGTACTTC. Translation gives CASTQGLSYEQYF.

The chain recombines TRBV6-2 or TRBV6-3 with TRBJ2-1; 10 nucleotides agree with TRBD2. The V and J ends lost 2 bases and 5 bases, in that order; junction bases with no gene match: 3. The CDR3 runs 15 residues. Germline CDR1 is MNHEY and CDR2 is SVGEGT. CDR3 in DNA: TGTGCCAGCAGTTACGTACTAGCGGGGAACAATGAGCAGTTCTTC. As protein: CASSYVLAGNNEQFF.

CDR3 sequence (DNA): TGCGCCAGCAGTCATTGGACAGGGGGCGTTGGAAATCAGCCCCAGCATTTT. Encoded protein: CASSHWTGGVGNQPQHF. This chain uses TRBV23-1 with TRBJ1-5; TRBD1 agrees at 11 bases. TRBV23-1 is flagged as an ORF with uncertain function. The CDR3 extends over 17 amino acids. The ends lost 3 bases at V and 4 bases at J; junction bases unmatched: 8.

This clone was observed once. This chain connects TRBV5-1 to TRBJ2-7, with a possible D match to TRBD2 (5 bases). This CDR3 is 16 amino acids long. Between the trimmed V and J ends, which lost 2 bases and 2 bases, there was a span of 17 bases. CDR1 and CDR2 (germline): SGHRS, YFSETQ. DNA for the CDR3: TGCGCCAGCAGCTTCCTCGGGAAGCGGCAAGCCTACGAGCAGTACTTC. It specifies CASSFLGKRQAYEQYF.

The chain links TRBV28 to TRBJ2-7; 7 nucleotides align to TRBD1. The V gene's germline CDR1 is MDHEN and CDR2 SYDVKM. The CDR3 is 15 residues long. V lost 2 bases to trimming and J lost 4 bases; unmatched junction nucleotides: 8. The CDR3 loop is CASSLTTGSWYEQYF. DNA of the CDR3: TGTGCCAGCAGTTTAACGACAGGGTCATGGTACGAGCAGTACTTC.

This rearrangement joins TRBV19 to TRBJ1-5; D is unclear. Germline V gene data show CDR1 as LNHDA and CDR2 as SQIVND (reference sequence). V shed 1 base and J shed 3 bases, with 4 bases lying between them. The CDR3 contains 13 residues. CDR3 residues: CASSIAFNQPQHF. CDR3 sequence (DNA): TGTGCCAGTAGTATAGCATTCAATCAGCCCCAGCATTTT.

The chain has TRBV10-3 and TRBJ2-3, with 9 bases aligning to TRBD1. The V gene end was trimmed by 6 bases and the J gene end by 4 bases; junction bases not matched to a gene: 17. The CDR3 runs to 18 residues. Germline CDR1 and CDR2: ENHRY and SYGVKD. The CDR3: CAISSGTGRGGPPDTQYF. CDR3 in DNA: TGTGCCATCAGCTCCGGGACAGGGAGGGGAGGGCCCCCAGATACGCAGTATTTT.

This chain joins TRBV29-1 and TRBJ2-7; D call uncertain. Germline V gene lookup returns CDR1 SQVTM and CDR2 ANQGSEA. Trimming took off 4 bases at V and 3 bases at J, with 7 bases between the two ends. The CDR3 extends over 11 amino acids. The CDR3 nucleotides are TGCAGCGTTGCATTACACTACGAGCAGTACTTC. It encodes CSVALHYEQYF.

The DNA of the CDR3 is TGCGCCAGCAGCCGAGTCCCGCAGGGGTACACCGGGGAGCTGTTTTTT. Encoded protein: CASSRVPQGYTGELFF. The chain links TRBV4-1 to TRBJ2-2, with D possibly matching TRBD1 (6 bases). From germline, CDR1 is MGHRA and CDR2 YSYEKL. The ends were cut back, 4 bases at V and 3 bases at J, with 15 bases in the middle. The CDR3 consists of 16 residues.

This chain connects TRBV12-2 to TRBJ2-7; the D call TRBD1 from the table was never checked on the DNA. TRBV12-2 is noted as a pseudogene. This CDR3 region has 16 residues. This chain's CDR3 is CASRLAPHRVAYEQYF. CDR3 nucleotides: TGTGCAAGTCGCTTAGCTCCCCACAGGGTCGCCTACGAGCAGTACTTC.